This T cell receptor (beta chain) was retrieved from a study of T cells in Graves' hyperthyroidism and ophthalmopathy. Study-level points and caveats: Peripheral blood also featured most of the thyroid clonotypes expanded above 0.001.

In its sample, this clonotype was seen many times. As yet, its antigen is unknown. It was 10 ml of fresh peripheral blood that supplied the PBMCs. Amplified TCR beta CDR3 regions came from RNA transcripts. Using the HTBI primer set, a first-round RT-PCR was run on the TCR CDR3. One entry per CDR3 protein, called by TCRdb with MiXCR from the multiplex PCR reads. The data contain roughly 800,000 distinct CDR3 sequences, about 38% of them singletons. CDR1 SGDLS and CDR2 YYNGEE come from the germline V gene. CDR3 length: 15 residues. V lost 0 bases and J 8 bases, leaving 17 bases between the germline ends. The clonotype originates from a man between 18 and 29 years old with Graves' hyperthyroidism. Sequencing was carried out using blood. This chain links TRBV9 with TRBJ1-2; D gene unclear. The CDR3: CASSVDPDSWEGYTF. DNA for the CDR3: TGTGCCAGCAGCGTAGATCCGGATTCCTGGGAAGGCTACACCTTC.